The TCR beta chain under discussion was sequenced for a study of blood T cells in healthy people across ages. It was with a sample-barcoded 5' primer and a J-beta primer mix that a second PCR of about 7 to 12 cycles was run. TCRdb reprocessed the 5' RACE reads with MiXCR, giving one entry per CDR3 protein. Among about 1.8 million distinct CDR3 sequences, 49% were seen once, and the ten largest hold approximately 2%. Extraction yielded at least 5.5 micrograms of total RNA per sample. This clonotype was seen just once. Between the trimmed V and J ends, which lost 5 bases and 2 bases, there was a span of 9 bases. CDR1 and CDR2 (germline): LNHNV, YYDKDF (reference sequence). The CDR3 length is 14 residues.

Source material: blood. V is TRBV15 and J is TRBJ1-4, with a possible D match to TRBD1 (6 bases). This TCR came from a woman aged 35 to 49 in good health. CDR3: CATSGRGTNEKLFF. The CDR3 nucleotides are TGTGCCACCAGCGGGAGGGGGACTAATGAAAAACTGTTTTTT.